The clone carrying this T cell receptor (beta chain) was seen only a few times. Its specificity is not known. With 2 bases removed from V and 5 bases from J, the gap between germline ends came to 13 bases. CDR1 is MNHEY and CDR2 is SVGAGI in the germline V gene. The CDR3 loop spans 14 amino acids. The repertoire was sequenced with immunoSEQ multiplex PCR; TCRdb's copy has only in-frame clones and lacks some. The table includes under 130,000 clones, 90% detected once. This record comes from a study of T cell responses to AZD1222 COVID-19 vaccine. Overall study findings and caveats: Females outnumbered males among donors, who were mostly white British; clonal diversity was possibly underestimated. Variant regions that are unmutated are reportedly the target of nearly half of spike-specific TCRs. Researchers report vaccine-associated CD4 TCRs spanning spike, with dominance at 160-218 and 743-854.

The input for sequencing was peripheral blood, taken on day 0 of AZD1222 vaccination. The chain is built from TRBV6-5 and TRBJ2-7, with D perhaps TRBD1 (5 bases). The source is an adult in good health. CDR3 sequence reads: CASSYQGKGHEQYF. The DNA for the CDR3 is TGTGCCAGCAGTTACCAGGGAAAGGGGCACGAGCAGTACTTC.